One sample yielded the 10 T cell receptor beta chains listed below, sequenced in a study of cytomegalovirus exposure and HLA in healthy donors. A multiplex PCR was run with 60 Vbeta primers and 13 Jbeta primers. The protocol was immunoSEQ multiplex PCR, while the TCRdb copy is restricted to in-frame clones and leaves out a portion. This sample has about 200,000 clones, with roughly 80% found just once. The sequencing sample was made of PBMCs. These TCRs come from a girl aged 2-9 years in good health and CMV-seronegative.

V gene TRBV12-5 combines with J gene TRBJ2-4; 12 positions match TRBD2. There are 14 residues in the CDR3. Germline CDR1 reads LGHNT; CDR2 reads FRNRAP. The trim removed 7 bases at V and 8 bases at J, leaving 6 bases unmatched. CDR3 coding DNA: TGTGCTAGTGCCCCTAGCGGGAGGGCAGACATTCAGTACTTC. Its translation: CASAPSGRADIQYF.

The CDR3: CASSLAAGSTDTQYF. The CDR3 DNA is TGTGCCAGCAGCTTAGCGGCCGGTTCCACAGATACGCAGTATTTT. This rearrangement joins TRBV5-4 to TRBJ2-3; D might be TRBD2 (5 bases). Germline CDR1 reads SGHNT; CDR2 reads YYREEE (reference sequence). CDR3 length: 15 amino acids. Trimming cost V 2 bases and J 2 bases, with 12 bases left between them.

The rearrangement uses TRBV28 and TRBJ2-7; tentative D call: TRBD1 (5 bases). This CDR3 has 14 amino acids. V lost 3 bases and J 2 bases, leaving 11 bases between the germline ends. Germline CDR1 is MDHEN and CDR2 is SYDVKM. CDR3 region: CASSFAQAPYEQYF. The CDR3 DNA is TGTGCCAGCAGTTTTGCACAGGCCCCCTACGAGCAGTACTTC.

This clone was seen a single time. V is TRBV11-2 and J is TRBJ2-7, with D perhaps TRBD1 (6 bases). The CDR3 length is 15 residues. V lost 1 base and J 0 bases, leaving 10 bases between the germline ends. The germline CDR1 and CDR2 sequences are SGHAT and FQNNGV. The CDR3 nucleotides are TGTGCCAGCAGCTTAGGTGCCAGGGGCTCCTACGAGCAGTACTTC. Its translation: CASSLGARGSYEQYF.

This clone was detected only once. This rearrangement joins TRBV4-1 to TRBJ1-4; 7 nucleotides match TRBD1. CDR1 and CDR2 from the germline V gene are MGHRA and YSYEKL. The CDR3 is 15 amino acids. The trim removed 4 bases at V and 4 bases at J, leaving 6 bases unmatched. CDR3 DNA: TGCGCCAGCAGCCCCCGGGACAGCCATAATGAAAAACTGTTTTTT. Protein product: CASSPRDSHNEKLFF.

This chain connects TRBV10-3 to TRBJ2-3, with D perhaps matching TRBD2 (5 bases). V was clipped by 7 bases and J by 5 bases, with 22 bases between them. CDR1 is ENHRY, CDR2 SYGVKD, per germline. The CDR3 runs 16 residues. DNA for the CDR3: TGTGCCATCACTCAATCCCTCGGTACAGCGGTAGATACGCAGTATTTT. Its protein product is CAITQSLGTAVDTQYF.

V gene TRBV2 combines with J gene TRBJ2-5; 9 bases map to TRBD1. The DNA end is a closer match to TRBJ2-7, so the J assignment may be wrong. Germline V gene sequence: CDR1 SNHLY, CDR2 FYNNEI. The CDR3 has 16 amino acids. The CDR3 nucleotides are TGTGCCAGCAGGAAGGGTGCCGGGACAGGGATCTACGAGCAGTACTTC. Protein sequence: CASRKGAGTGIYEQYF.

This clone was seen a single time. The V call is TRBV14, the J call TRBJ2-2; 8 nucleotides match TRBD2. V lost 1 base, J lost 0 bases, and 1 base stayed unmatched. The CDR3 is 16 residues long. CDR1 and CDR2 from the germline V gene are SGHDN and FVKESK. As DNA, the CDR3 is TGTGCCAGCAGCCAAGTTAGCGGGACGAACACCGGGGAGCTGTTTTTT. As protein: CASSQVSGTNTGELFF.

CDR3 loop: CASSEAEGADFILGTGELFF. In DNA form, the CDR3 reads TGTGCCAGCAGTGAAGCCGAGGGCGCAGACTTTATTCTGGGCACCGGGGAGCTGTTTTTT. This chain connects TRBV6-1 to TRBJ2-2, with a tentative D call TRBD2 (5 bases). V was cut by 0 bases and J by 4 bases, with 24 bases left in between. This CDR3 spans 20 amino acids. Germline CDR1 and CDR2: MNHNS and SASEGT.

CDR3 sequence (DNA): TGCGCCAGCAGCCTTGACAGGGGGGGAACCGGGGAGCTGTTTTTT. It encodes CASSLDRGGTGELFF. This sequence joins TRBV5-1 and TRBJ2-2; 9 positions agree with TRBD1. CDR1 and CDR2 (germline): SGHRS, YFSETQ. The trim removed 4 bases at V and 5 bases at J, leaving 6 bases unmatched. This CDR3 is 15 amino acids long. Filled out from reference TRBV5-1 and TRBJ2-2, the complete variable domain reads KAGVTQTPRYLIKTRGQQVTLSCSPISGHRSVSWYQQTPGQGLQFLFEYFSETQRNKGNFPGRFSGRQFSNSRSEMNVSTLELGDSALYLCASSLDRGGTGELFFGEGSRLTVL.